Listed here are 24 T cell receptor beta chains from one sample, sequenced in a study of blood T cell repertoires in COVID-19. The data were produced by immunoSEQ multiplex PCR, yet TCRdb's version contains in-frame clones alone and is incomplete. Here the sample spans under 250,000 clones, about 79% being singletons. The sequenced sample was PBMCs or T cells enriched from blood (not recorded which). These receptors were taken from a woman in her forties with acute COVID-19.

V usage is TRBV23-1 and J usage is TRBJ2-3, with D tentatively TRBD1 (6 bases). TRBV23-1 is flagged as an ORF with uncertain function. The CDR3 runs 15 residues. V was pared by 7 bases and J by 0 bases, with 14 bases between. In nucleotides, the CDR3 is TGCGCCAGCACCCCAGGGGAGCTCAGCACAGATACGCAGTATTTT. Its translation is CASTPGELSTDTQYF.

The chain links TRBV21-1 to TRBJ1-4. TRBV21-1 is an annotated pseudogene. The CDR3 is 11 amino acids. The CDR3 region is CASREGEKLFF. CDR3 sequence (DNA): TGTGCCAGCAGGGAGGGCGAAAAACTGTTTTTT.

The CDR3 nucleotides read TGTGCCAGCTGCGGGGACTCCTACGAGCAGTACTTC. Translated: CASCGDSYEQYF. This chain links TRBV27 with TRBJ2-7; weak D call: TRBD2 (6 bases). There are 12 residues in the CDR3. The V gene's germline CDR1 is MNHEY and CDR2 SMNVEV (reference sequence). V was clipped by 8 bases and J by 0 bases, with 8 bases between them.

The rearrangement joins TRBV4-1 to TRBJ2-3; no clear D. The V gene's germline CDR1 is MGHRA and CDR2 YSYEKL. V lost 6 bases and J lost 6, with 10 bases in between. This CDR3 has 12 residues. The DNA for the CDR3 is TGCGCCAGCAGTCCAGACTTGGATACGCAGTATTTT. The encoded protein is CASSPDLDTQYF.

Points on this clone: An end of the junction differs from the germline gene, which may be a read error. The chain is built from TRBV30 and TRBJ1-2, with no clear D. Germline V lookup: CDR1 GTSNPN, CDR2 SVGIG (reference sequence). This CDR3 is 13 amino acids long. The CDR3 loop reads CAGSDTRLGGYTF. The CDR3 DNA sequence: TGTGCCGGGAGTGACACGAGACTCGGGGGCTACACCTTC.

This chain connects TRBV7-2 to TRBJ2-5; 7 bases match TRBD2. This CDR3 is 13 amino acids long. V shed 8 bases, J shed 5 bases, and the junction held 8 bases outside the gene matches. Germline values: CDR1 SGHTA, CDR2 FQGNSA. This CDR3 reads CASSIAGFETQYF. CDR3 DNA: TGTGCCAGCTCCATAGCGGGTTTTGAGACCCAGTACTTC.

This clone was seen a handful of times. The rearrangement links TRBV6-5 to TRBJ2-7; 10 bases are shared with TRBD1. The CDR3 covers 14 residues. The V gene end was trimmed by 6 bases and the J gene end by 2 bases; junction bases not matched to a gene: 4. The V gene's germline CDR1 is MNHEY and CDR2 SVGAGI. DNA of the CDR3: TGTGCCAGCAGGGGGGGACAGGGGACCTACGAGCAGTACTTC. It encodes CASRGGQGTYEQYF.

The gene calls are TRBV2 and TRBJ1-5; a possible D gene is TRBD1 (6 bases). From germline, CDR1 is SNHLY and CDR2 FYNNEI. V was shortened by 6 bases and J by 3 bases, with 18 bases between the two germline ends. This CDR3 has 16 residues. CDR3 nucleotide sequence: TGTGCCAGCAGGGAGGGGGGGGCAGCCCACAATCAGCCCCAGCATTTT. This gives the protein CASREGGAAHNQPQHF.

The chain joins TRBV3-1 (or the pseudogene TRBV3-2) to TRBJ2-4, with TRBD2 as a possible D gene (5 bases). There are 18 residues in the CDR3. Germline V gives CDR1 LGHDT, CDR2 YNNKEL (reference sequence). Trimming cost V 1 base and J 6 bases, with 22 bases left between them. For the CDR3, the DNA is TGTGCCAGCAGCCAAGGGCGGTCCATACCGGGGATTCGAAACATTCAGTACTTC. This translates into CASSQGRSIPGIRNIQYF.

The count of this clone is one. V usage is TRBV19 and J usage is TRBJ1-5; tentatively, D is TRBD1 (5 bases). CDR1 is LNHDA and CDR2 is SQIVND in the germline V gene (reference sequence). The germline V and J ends were trimmed by 3 bases and 3 bases, with 9 bases remaining between them. There are 14 residues in the CDR3. CDR3 residues: CASSIDSSNQPQHF. In DNA, the CDR3 is TGTGCCAGTAGTATTGACAGTTCCAATCAGCCCCAGCATTTT. Complete variable domain (other parts from reference TRBV19 and TRBJ1-5): DGGITQSPKYLFRKEGQNVTLSCEQNLNHDAMYWYRQDPGQGLRLIYYSQIVNDFQKGDIAEGYSVSREKKESFPLTVTSAQKNPTAFYLCASSIDSSNQPQHFGDGTRLSIL.

The chain is built from TRBV12-3 or TRBV12-4 and TRBJ2-1; no reliable D call. The CDR3 length is 11 residues. V lost 3 bases and J lost 6, with 3 bases in between. CDR3 sequence: CASSFRNEQFF. DNA of the CDR3: TGTGCCAGCAGTTTTCGCAATGAGCAGTTCTTC.

The chain links TRBV14 to TRBJ2-2; 10 bases agree with TRBD1. CDR3 size: 16 residues. In germline, CDR1 is SGHDN, CDR2 FVKESK. V was clipped by 6 bases and J by 5 bases; unmatched bases: 9. Here the CDR3 DNA reads TGTGCCAGCAGTCCTGTGGGACAGGGGTTGACCGGGGAGCTGTTTTTT. It encodes CASSPVGQGLTGELFF. The full variable domain, in which reference TRBV14 and TRBJ2-2 provide the parts outside the CDR3, is EAGVTQFPSHSVIEKGQTVTLRCDPISGHDNLYWYRRVMGKEIKFLLHFVKESKQDESGMPNNRFLAERTGGTYSTLKVQPAELEDSGVYFCASSPVGQGLTGELFFGEGSRLTVL.

J is TRBJ1-1 and V is TRBV14, with D possibly TRBD1 on 5 matching bases. Deletions cut 4 bases from V and 7 bases from J, with 10 bases between. CDR1 and CDR2 (germline): SGHDN, FVKESK. The CDR3 loop spans 12 amino acids. The CDR3 sequence: CASSLGGSEAFF. For the CDR3, the DNA is TGTGCCAGCAGCCTCGGGGGGAGTGAAGCTTTCTTT.

This chain links TRBV11-2 with TRBJ2-7, with 12 positions matching TRBD2. Germline-derived CDR1 and CDR2 are SGHAT and FQNNGV. The V and J ends lost 4 bases and 3 bases, in that order; junction bases with no gene match: 4. This CDR3 has 15 amino acids. DNA of the CDR3: TGTGCCAGCAGCTACAGACTAGCGGGAGTCTACGAGCAGTACTTC. It yields the protein CASSYRLAGVYEQYF.

V usage is TRBV7-9 and J usage is TRBJ2-5, with D tentatively TRBD2 (6 bases). The germline V gene has CDR1 SEHNR and CDR2 FQNEAQ (reference sequence). V lost 5 bases and J 3 bases, leaving 10 bases between the germline ends. This CDR3 region has 13 residues. The CDR3 DNA reads TGTGCCAGCAGCCCACTAGCAGAAGAGACCCAGTACTTC. This codes for CASSPLAEETQYF.

The J gene is TRBJ1-2, the V gene TRBV19; possible D gene TRBD1, 6 bases. The CDR3 consists of 18 residues. CDR1 LNHDA and CDR2 SQIVND come from the germline V gene (reference sequence). Trimming removed 7 bases from V and 2 bases from J, with 26 bases in between. In DNA, the CDR3 is TGTGCCAGTAACCCTCACCTAAGACAGGCGTCCCTAAACTATGGCTACACCTTC. It yields the protein CASNPHLRQASLNYGYTF.

The V gene is TRBV3-1 (or the pseudogene TRBV3-2), the J gene TRBJ1-2, with 10 bases fitting TRBD1. This CDR3 region has 14 residues. Germline-derived CDR1 and CDR2 are LGHDT and YNNKEL (reference sequence). V gave up 4 bases and J gave up 8 bases; unmatched junction bases: 7. The CDR3 here is CASSPGTGVNGYTF. In DNA form, the CDR3 reads TGTGCCAGCAGCCCCGGGACAGGGGTGAACGGCTACACCTTC.

This rearrangement joins TRBV7-9 to TRBJ1-1, with D maybe TRBD1 (6 bases). The CDR3 has 19 amino acids. Germline V gene sequence: CDR1 SEHNR, CDR2 FQNEAQ (reference sequence). Trimming shortened V by 3 bases and J by 7 bases, and 30 bases separated the two germline ends. The CDR3 sequence: CASSFGRGGSLGITGEAFF. Here the CDR3 DNA reads TGTGCCAGCAGCTTTGGAAGGGGGGGCTCCCTGGGGATCACGGGTGAAGCTTTCTTT.

On this clone itself: Other DNA sequences in the sample encode the same CDR3. The chain links TRBV5-1 to TRBJ1-2; D gene ambiguous. CDR1 and CDR2 from the germline V gene are SGHRS and YFSETQ. V was cut by 4 bases and J by 5 bases, with 9 bases left in between. There are 12 residues in the CDR3. The CDR3: CASSGGGYGYTF. DNA for the CDR3: TGCGCCAGCAGCGGCGGAGGATATGGCTACACCTTC.

The gene calls are TRBV24-1 and TRBJ2-7, with 9 bases fitting TRBD1. The CDR3 is made up of 15 amino acids. Trimming took 2 bases from V and 7 from J; bases not matched to a gene: 8. CDR1 is KGHDR and CDR2 is SFDVKD in the germline V gene. The CDR3 loop is CATSDSGTGKREQYF. The CDR3 nucleotides read TGTGCCACCAGTGATTCAGGGACAGGGAAAAGGGAGCAGTACTTC.

This clone was seen a handful of times. V gene TRBV7-8 combines with J gene TRBJ1-2, with TRBD1 matching 12 bases. J gave up 4 bases and V 5 bases, and 17 bases lay outside the gene matches. This CDR3 is 19 amino acids long. Germline-derived CDR1 and CDR2 are SGHVS and FQNEAQ. The DNA for the CDR3 is TGTGCCAGCAGCCCACTAGGGGGGGACAGGGGGCTCTTTGTCTATGGCTACACCTTC. Protein: CASSPLGGDRGLFVYGYTF.

The genes are TRBV5-1 and TRBJ1-2; 7 nucleotides agree with TRBD1. CDR1 is SGHRS, CDR2 YFSETQ, per germline. The length of the CDR3 is 15 residues. V trimming: 1 base; J trimming: 8 bases; junction bases outside the gene matches: 11. CDR3 nucleotide sequence: TGCGCCAGCAGCTTGTTGTTGGAGGGGGCGAACGGCTACACCTTC. Translated: CASSLLLEGANGYTF.

The chain employs TRBV14 and TRBJ2-7, with 9 bases aligning to TRBD1. V shed 1 base and J 6 bases; nucleotides not matched to a gene: 4. This CDR3 comprises 14 residues. In germline, CDR1 is SGHDN, CDR2 FVKESK. The DNA for the CDR3 is TGTGCCAGCAGCCAAGGGACAGGGGTCGGCGAGCAGTACTTC. It yields the protein CASSQGTGVGEQYF.

V is TRBV7-2 and J is TRBJ1-2, with 10 bases matching TRBD1. J gave up 8 bases and V 8 bases, and 17 bases lay outside the gene matches. CDR1 and CDR2 from the germline V gene are SGHTA and FQGNSA. The CDR3 has 16 amino acids. This CDR3 is CASAPGQGSRLGGYTF. Here the CDR3 DNA reads TGTGCCAGCGCCCCGGGACAGGGGTCTCGCCTTGGAGGCTACACCTTC. Using reference TRBV7-2 and TRBJ1-2 for the parts outside the CDR3, the full variable domain is GAGVSQSPSNKVTEKGKDVELRCDPISGHTALYWYRQSLGQGLEFLIYFQGNSAPDKSGLPSDRFSAERTGGSVSTLTIQRTQQEDSAVYLCASAPGQGSRLGGYTFGSGTRLTVV.